Below, 8 T cell receptor beta chains from the same sample are listed, as sequenced in a study of T cell repertoires in cytomegalovirus infection. TCRdb independently ran MiXCR on the reads; one entry per CDR3 protein. The profile shows around 450,000 distinct CDR3 sequences, under 40% of them singletons. The specimen sequenced was PBMCs. These TCRs come from a human donor in good health (CMV status not recorded). Some clones in this sample may be carry-over from other donors' samples.

This clonotype has more than one count but fewer than ten. The genes are TRBV20-1 and TRBJ1-5, with TRBD1 matching over 10 bases. The germline gives CDR1 DFQATT, CDR2 SNEGSKA (reference sequence). The CDR3 has 14 residues. The ends lost 6 bases at V and 6 bases at J; junction bases unmatched: 8. The CDR3 here is CSAIDRGLGQPQHF. The CDR3 nucleotides are TGCAGTGCCATCGACAGGGGGCTGGGTCAGCCCCAGCATTTT.

This clonotype has a handful of counts. This chain joins TRBV20-1 and TRBJ1-6; unclear D gene. The CDR3 extends over 15 amino acids. V lost 3 bases to trimming and J lost 5 bases, with 14 bases between them. In germline, CDR1 is DFQATT, CDR2 SNEGSKA (reference sequence). The CDR3 reads CSARSQHLDNSPLHF. The CDR3 region has the DNA TGCAGTGCTAGGAGCCAACACCTTGATAATTCACCCCTCCACTTT.

The chain is built from TRBV6-2 or TRBV6-3 and TRBJ2-3; D is unclear. CDR3 length equals 12 residues. Deletions cut 2 bases from V and 4 bases from J, with 4 bases between. Germline assignment: CDR1 MNHEY and CDR2 SVGEGT. The CDR3, as DNA: TGTGCCAGCAGTTACCAGTCAGATACGCAGTATTTT. This encodes CASSYQSDTQYF.

This clonotype has a handful of counts. The chain couples TRBV6-5 to TRBJ2-7; possibly TRBD1 for D (5 bases). The germline CDR1 and CDR2 sequences are MNHEY and SVGAGI. The CDR3 has 16 amino acids. V was cut by 10 bases and J by 0 bases, with 22 bases left in between. CDR3 bases: TGTGCCACCCGTTCGGCGATCGGACAAGGCTCCTACGAGCAGTACTTC. This encodes CATRSAIGQGSYEQYF.

This clonotype has only a few counts. The chain has TRBV28 and TRBJ1-2; perhaps TRBD1 as D (5 bases). The V end was cut by 3 bases, the J end by 4 bases, with 12 bases between. The germline V gene encodes CDR1 MDHEN and CDR2 SYDVKM. CDR3 length: 14 amino acids. In nucleotides, the CDR3 is TGTGCCAGCAGTTTTTCAAGGGGCGCCTATGGCTACACCTTC. Its protein is CASSFSRGAYGYTF.

This clonotype was recorded a few times. V and J are TRBV19 and TRBJ2-2, with TRBD1 matching 9 bases. V was pared by 8 bases and J by 7 bases, with 17 bases of the junction left unmatched. The CDR3 consists of 17 residues. Germline CDR1 is LNHDA and CDR2 is SQIVND (reference sequence). This CDR3 is CASSRLPGQGRYGELFF. The CDR3 coding sequence is TGTGCCAGTTCCCGCCTACCTGGACAGGGGAGGTACGGGGAGCTGTTTTTT.

This clonotype has a handful of counts. This chain connects TRBV7-2 to TRBJ2-1, with 10 bases aligning to TRBD2. The V gene end was trimmed by 3 bases and the J gene end by 7 bases; junction bases not matched to a gene: 9. CDR1 is SGHTA and CDR2 is FQGNSA in the germline V gene. The CDR3 length is 16 residues. The CDR3 loop reads CASSLELAGGENEQFF. The DNA for the CDR3 is TGTGCCAGCAGCTTGGAATTAGCGGGGGGCGAGAATGAGCAGTTCTTC.

The J gene is TRBJ1-2, the V gene TRBV3-1; TRBD1 matches at 9 bases. The V gene end was trimmed by 4 bases and the J gene end by 6 bases; junction bases not matched to a gene: 6. The germline CDR1 and CDR2 sequences are LGHDT and YNNKEL (reference sequence). This CDR3 is 14 amino acids long. This CDR3 reads CASSLLDRGHGYTF. The CDR3 DNA sequence: TGTGCCAGCAGCCTTCTGGACAGGGGACATGGCTACACCTTC.